These 13 T cell receptor beta chains share one sample of origin, sequenced in a study of T cell changes during pregnancy in multiple sclerosis (dated by TCRdb to about 2019). Libraries were built with the immunoSEQ multiplex PCR assay. Sourced from immuneACCESS, this table was stored by TCRdb with only in-frame sequences that have V and J called. A share of the clones is absent; for the studies checked, an unresolved V gene accounts for under half, and the remainder has no known explanation. Here the sample has tens of thousands of clones; about 89% occur a single time. Together, the top ten hold 0.45% to 0.6% of the sample. The material was CD4+ T cells from peripheral blood mononuclear cells, obtained in the first trimester of pregnancy. The receptors were sampled from a female donor with multiple sclerosis, enrolled in a pregnancy study.

The chain couples TRBV11-2 to TRBJ2-7, with TRBD1 matching 7 bases. The ends lost 4 bases at V and 0 bases at J; junction bases unmatched: 3. Germline V gene sequence: CDR1 SGHAT, CDR2 FQNNGV. The CDR3 runs to 14 residues. CDR3 nucleotides: TGTGCCAGCAGCTCTTCAGGGGGCTCCTACGAGCAGTACTTC. It is translated as CASSSSGGSYEQYF.

The genes are TRBV11-2 and TRBJ2-7, with D tentatively TRBD1 (6 bases). Germline loops: CDR1 SGHAT, CDR2 FQNNGV. CDR3 length: 17 amino acids. The V end lost 4 bases, the J end lost 0 bases, and 19 bases lay between the germline ends. In DNA, the CDR3 is TGTGCCAGCAGCTCACAACCACCCGTGGGGGCCTCCTACGAGCAGTACTTC. It yields the protein CASSSQPPVGASYEQYF.

The V and J genes are TRBV7-2 and TRBJ2-3, with 10 positions matching TRBD2. The CDR3 totals 16 residues. With V trimmed by 3 bases and J by 1 base, 4 bases remained unmatched. The germline gives CDR1 SGHTA, CDR2 FQGNSA. CDR3 loop: CASSFRLAGGTDTQYF. The CDR3, as DNA: TGTGCCAGCAGCTTTAGGCTAGCGGGGGGCACAGATACGCAGTATTTT.

V usage is TRBV4-2 and J usage is TRBJ2-5; TRBD2 aligns across 8 bases. This CDR3 spans 16 amino acids. Trimming at V came to 5 bases and at J to 2 bases, leaving 10 bases not matched to a gene. Germline V gene data show CDR1 as LGHNA and CDR2 as YNFKEQ. The CDR3 DNA reads TGTGCCAGCAGCAAAGGATCCACTAGCGGACAAGAGACCCAGTACTTC. This encodes CASSKGSTSGQETQYF.

CDR3 sequence reads: CASTRGGSQETQYF. The CDR3 nucleotides are TGTGCCAGCACCCGAGGAGGGTCTCAAGAGACCCAGTACTTC. The J gene is TRBJ2-5, the V gene TRBV13, with D maybe TRBD2 (6 bases). The CDR3 is made up of 14 amino acids. The ends were cut back, 7 bases at V and 2 bases at J, with 14 bases in the middle. Germline-derived CDR1 and CDR2 are PRHDT and FYEKMQ (reference sequence).

The genes are TRBV6-1 and TRBJ2-5; 7 positions agree with TRBD2. The CDR3 runs 15 residues. With V trimmed by 2 bases and J by 3 bases, 6 bases remained unmatched. CDR1 MNHNS and CDR2 SASEGT come from the germline V gene. CDR3 loop: CASSELASGKETQYF. CDR3 bases: TGTGCCAGCAGTGAACTTGCTAGCGGTAAAGAGACCCAGTACTTC.

CDR3 DNA sequence: TGTGCCAGCAGCTCAACGTACAAGACTAGCGGGGAAAAAAGGTATGAGCAGTTCTTC. Protein product: CASSSTYKTSGEKRYEQFF. The V call is TRBV7-8, the J call TRBJ2-1; 11 nucleotides line up with TRBD2. Germline-derived CDR1 and CDR2 are SGHVS and FQNEAQ. The CDR3 runs to 19 residues. Germline trimming cut 4 bases from V and 8 bases from J; bases unmatched to any gene: 19.

V is TRBV5-5 and J is TRBJ2-7, with 7 bases aligning to TRBD1. There are 15 residues in the CDR3. V was clipped by 0 bases and J by 7 bases; unmatched bases: 10. Looked up from germline, CDR1 is SGHKS and CDR2 is YYEKEE (reference sequence). CDR3 protein: CASSLDPGGSGEQYF. In nucleotides, the CDR3 is TGTGCCAGCAGCTTGGATCCAGGGGGATCGGGTGAGCAGTACTTC.

V gene TRBV30 combines with J gene TRBJ2-7; TRBD1 matches at 8 bases. Germline V CDR1 and CDR2: GTSNPN, SVGIG (reference sequence). With V trimmed by 4 bases and J by 4 bases, 3 bases remained unmatched. This CDR3 comprises 12 residues. CDR3 nucleotide sequence: TGTGCCTGGACCACAGGGGGATACGAGCAGTACTTC. Translated: CAWTTGGYEQYF.

This clone was counted only a few times. The J gene is TRBJ2-5, the V gene TRBV4-3; possible D gene TRBD1, 5 bases. V was shortened by 0 bases and J by 5 bases, with 13 bases between the two germline ends. The CDR3 contains 15 residues. Germline CDR1 reads LGHNA; CDR2 reads YSLEER. CDR3 nucleotide sequence: TGCGCCAGCAGCCAAGATCCCCAGGGTATGGAGACCCAGTACTTC. It yields the protein CASSQDPQGMETQYF.

J is TRBJ1-4 and V is TRBV7-9; D might be TRBD1 (6 bases). Per germline, CDR1 SEHNR and CDR2 FQNEAQ (reference sequence). The germline V and J ends were trimmed by 6 bases and 8 bases, with 22 bases remaining between them. This CDR3 is built from 16 residues. The CDR3 loop is CASSPIGQGRGEKLFF. CDR3 nucleotides: TGTGCCAGCAGTCCCATCGGGCAGGGGAGAGGGGAAAAACTGTTTTTT.

This chain uses TRBV7-3 with TRBJ2-3; possibly TRBD2 for D (5 bases). Trimming cost V 5 bases and J 7 bases, with 19 bases left between them. The CDR3 loop spans 15 amino acids. Germline values: CDR1 SGHTA, CDR2 FQGTGA. CDR3 sequence (DNA): TGTGCCAGCAGCCCCCAAGATGGTTTAGCGTATACGCAGTATTTT. Its protein is CASSPQDGLAYTQYF.

V is TRBV7-9 and J is TRBJ1-1, with 7 bases matching TRBD1. Germline assignment: CDR1 SEHNR and CDR2 FQNEAQ (reference sequence). V was pared by 3 bases and J by 9 bases, with 7 bases of the junction left unmatched. This CDR3 is 13 amino acids long. CDR3 region: CASSFGDSTKAFF. CDR3 DNA sequence: TGTGCCAGCAGCTTCGGGGACAGCACCAAAGCTTTCTTT.